The 19 T cell receptor beta chains listed next were all sequenced from one sample in a study of neoadjuvant anti-PD-1 for oral cavity cancer. Assay: immunoSEQ multiplex PCR; the TCRdb copy retains only in-frame clones and omits some. This sample carries some 6,700 clones, 47% of them seen once, and the ten largest clones take around 24%. This sample comprised tumor tissue, obtained before nivolumab (anti-PD-1) treatment. These receptors were taken from a person aged 35 to 85 with oral cavity squamous cell carcinoma.

Of note for this clone: An end of the junction differs from the germline gene, which may be a read error. The chain joins TRBV18 to TRBJ2-3; D possibly corresponds to TRBD2 (6 bases). Germline lookup yields CDR1 KGHSH and CDR2 LQKENI. The CDR3 has 15 residues. The CDR3 nucleotides are TGTGCCAGCTCACCACAGCTTACTAGCACGGATACGCAGTATTTT. As protein: CASSPQLTSTDTQYF. The entire variable domain, with the rest obtained from reference TRBV18 and TRBJ2-3, is as follows: NAGVMQNPRHLVRRRGQEARLRCSPMKGHSHVYWYRQLPEEGLKFMVYLQKENIIDESGMPKERFSAEFPKEGPSILRIQQVVRGDSAAYFCASSPQLTSTDTQYFGPGTRLTVL.

This clone is deemed large. The chain's CDR3 is CAISESGPQYF. DNA for the CDR3: TGTGCCATCAGTGAGTCGGGGCCGCAGTACTTC. This chain links TRBV10-3 with TRBJ2-7; D is possibly TRBD1 (5 bases). The V end lost 0 bases, the J end lost 9 bases, and 6 bases lay between the germline ends. The germline V gene has CDR1 ENHRY and CDR2 SYGVKD. This CDR3 region has 11 residues.

This sequence joins TRBV27 and TRBJ1-1, with D perhaps TRBD1 (6 bases). Germline assignment: CDR1 MNHEY and CDR2 SMNVEV (reference sequence). The V end lost 5 bases, the J end lost 1 base, and 14 bases lay between the germline ends. The length of the CDR3 is 15 residues. CDR3 nucleotide sequence: TGTGCCAGCAGTCCGAACCAGGGGAAGAACACTGAAGCTTTCTTT. Its translation: CASSPNQGKNTEAFF.

The V and J genes are TRBV4-3 and TRBJ1-6; D gene unclear. V shed 0 bases and J shed 7 bases, with 13 bases lying between them. Germline-derived CDR1 and CDR2 are LGHNA and YSLEER. The CDR3 length is 16 residues. DNA of the CDR3: TGCGCCAGCAGCCAAGAGAGCGGCGCACCAAATTCACCCCTCCACTTT. Residues: CASSQESGAPNSPLHF.

The V gene is TRBV21-1, the J gene TRBJ2-1; the table's D gene call, TRBD2, was not cross checked with the DNA. TRBV21-1 is flagged as a pseudogene. The CDR3 sequence is 17 residues long. The DNA of the CDR3 is TGTGCCAGCAGCCCCCGCTCCGGGACTCCCTTTTACAATGAGCAGTTCTTC. This encodes CASSPRSGTPFYNEQFF.

V and J are TRBV11-2 and TRBJ2-1, with a possible D match to TRBD1 (6 bases). Trimming took 2 bases from V and 4 from J, leaving 12 bases between them. CDR1 and CDR2 from the germline V gene are SGHAT and FQNNGV. The CDR3 loop spans 15 amino acids. CDR3 residues: CASSLSPGQYNEQFF. The CDR3 DNA is TGTGCCAGCAGCTTAAGCCCAGGACAGTACAATGAGCAGTTCTTC.

V and J are TRBV28 and TRBJ2-4; 7 bases map to TRBD2. Germline CDR1 MDHEN, CDR2 SYDVKM. This CDR3 has 17 amino acids. After removal of 7 bases from V and 0 bases from J, the junction contained 12 bases not matched to a gene. As DNA, the CDR3 is TGTGCCAGCACACCCCCGGGACTATCTTTAGCCAAAAACATTCAGTACTTC. Residues: CASTPPGLSLAKNIQYF.

CDR3 in amino acids: CASSLPGQGGDEQFF. CDR3 DNA: TGTGCCAGCAGTTTACCGGGACAGGGTGGTGATGAGCAGTTCTTC. V usage is TRBV28 and J usage is TRBJ2-1, with 9 bases lining up with TRBD1. V was pared by 2 bases and J by 8 bases, with 7 bases of the junction left unmatched. The CDR3 has 15 residues. Germline CDR1 MDHEN, CDR2 SYDVKM.

This chain joins TRBV7-9 and TRBJ1-2; D is perhaps TRBD1 (5 bases). The length of the CDR3 is 15 residues. V lost 2 bases to trimming and J lost 8 bases, with 18 bases between them. Germline CDR1 reads SEHNR; CDR2 reads FQNEAQ (reference sequence). In DNA, the CDR3 is TGTGCCAGCAGCTTAAGTGGGGCGTCGTTAGGAGGCTACACCTTC. Translated, it gives CASSLSGASLGGYTF. Filled out from reference TRBV7-9 and TRBJ1-2, the complete variable domain reads DTGVSQNPRHKITKRGQNVTFRCDPISEHNRLYWYRQTLGQGPEFLTYFQNEAQLEKSRLLSDRFSAERPKGSFSTLEIQRTEQGDSAMYLCASSLSGASLGGYTFGSGTRLTVV.

This clone is labeled as medium-sized. V usage is TRBV28 and J usage is TRBJ2-2; D is uncertain. With 6 bases removed from V and 4 bases from J, the gap between germline ends came to 6 bases. This CDR3 comprises 12 residues. Germline CDR1 MDHEN, CDR2 SYDVKM. CDR3 coding DNA: TGTGCCAGCAGATATACCACCGGGGAGCTGTTTTTT. Its translation is CASRYTTGELFF.

The rearrangement uses TRBV7-9 and TRBJ2-7; 8 bases line up with TRBD1. V shed 5 bases, J shed 4 bases, and the junction held 7 bases outside the gene matches. The CDR3 is 14 residues long. Germline CDR1 and CDR2: SEHNR and FQNEAQ (reference sequence). The CDR3 bases are TGTGCCAGCAGCCCCGGACAGGGAAATTACGAGCAGTACTTC. Amino acids: CASSPGQGNYEQYF.

The rearrangement joins TRBV25-1 to TRBJ1-3; D is unclear. Germline lookup yields CDR1 MGHDK and CDR2 SYGVNS. The CDR3 is 15 residues long. The V end lost 8 bases, the J end lost 6 bases, and 20 bases lay between the germline ends. CDR3: CASPGILGALNTIYF. The CDR3 DNA follows: TGTGCCAGCCCGGGGATTCTGGGCGCATTAAACACCATATATTTT.

The rearrangement links TRBV19 to TRBJ1-3, with D possibly matching TRBD1 (5 bases). The germline V gene has CDR1 LNHDA and CDR2 SQIVND (reference sequence). With 1 base removed from V and 0 bases from J, the gap between germline ends came to 10 bases. The CDR3 runs 16 residues. The chain's CDR3 is CASSIGGRFSGNTIYF. CDR3 DNA: TGTGCCAGTAGTATAGGGGGACGGTTCTCTGGAAACACCATATATTTT.

The J gene is TRBJ1-6, the V gene TRBV6-1; D is undetermined. Germline V gene lookup returns CDR1 MNHNS and CDR2 SASEGT. V lost 3 bases, J lost 1 base, and 7 bases lay in between. The CDR3 consists of 15 residues. The CDR3 protein is CASSDLGSYNSPLHF. The CDR3 nucleotides read TGTGCCAGCAGTGACCTTGGGTCCTATAATTCACCCCTCCACTTT.

V usage is TRBV28 and J usage is TRBJ1-6; D possibly corresponds to TRBD1 (5 bases). V lost 4 bases and J lost 8, with 9 bases in between. Per germline, CDR1 MDHEN and CDR2 SYDVKM. This CDR3 contains 13 residues. CDR3 bases: TGTGCCAGCAGTTCCTTCAGGGATTCACCCCTCCACTTT. It encodes CASSSFRDSPLHF.

This clone was seen a few times. V usage is TRBV4-1 and J usage is TRBJ1-4, with D possibly being TRBD1 (5 bases). Per germline, CDR1 MGHRA and CDR2 YSYEKL. V gave up 0 bases and J gave up 7 bases, with 18 bases separating them. CDR3 length equals 17 residues. The CDR3 reads CASSQDRVRVGSEKLFF. The CDR3 nucleotides read TGCGCCAGCAGCCAAGATCGAGTCAGGGTCGGGAGTGAAAAACTGTTTTTT.

This clone has more than one count but fewer than ten. The rearrangement links TRBV7-2 to TRBJ1-3, with TRBD1 matching over 7 bases. Germline lookup yields CDR1 SGHTA and CDR2 FQGNSA. The CDR3 consists of 15 residues. V lost 1 base and J lost 4; bases outside the gene matches: 4. The CDR3 sequence is CASSLDGQDGNTIYF. CDR3 sequence (DNA): TGTGCCAGCAGCTTAGACGGACAGGACGGAAACACCATATATTTT. The complete variable domain, with remaining parts taken from reference TRBV7-2 and TRBJ1-3, reads GAGVSQSPSNKVTEKGKDVELRCDPISGHTALYWYRQSLGQGLEFLIYFQGNSAPDKSGLPSDRFSAERTGGSVSTLTIQRTQQEDSAVYLCASSLDGQDGNTIYFGEGSWLTVV.

This clone was seen more than once but under ten times. The V and J genes are TRBV5-4 and TRBJ1-1, with D unresolved. Germline assignment: CDR1 SGHNT and CDR2 YYREEE (reference sequence). The CDR3 contains 14 residues. V dropped 4 bases and J dropped 7 bases, with 17 bases sitting between them. CDR3: CASSVTGRGDEAFF. In nucleotides, the CDR3 is TGTGCCAGCAGCGTAACCGGACGTGGTGATGAAGCTTTCTTT.

By share, this clone ranks as medium-sized. The J gene is TRBJ1-6, the V gene TRBV2; D might be TRBD1 (5 bases). Germline V gene sequence: CDR1 SNHLY, CDR2 FYNNEI. CDR3 length: 14 amino acids. V dropped 6 bases and J dropped 6 bases, with 12 bases sitting between them. The CDR3 here is CASSRGGGNSPLHF. As DNA, the CDR3 is TGTGCCAGCAGCCGTGGGGGGGGTAATTCACCCCTCCACTTT.